A single sample gave rise to the 21 T cell receptor beta chains below, sequenced in a study of cytomegalovirus exposure and HLA in healthy donors. Only in-frame clones appear in the TCRdb table, and some are missing; sequencing was by immunoSEQ multiplex PCR. The top ten hold around 0.91% of the sample, which has 250,000 to 400,000 clones, 70% to 90% seen once. The source material was PBMCs. The receptors come from a man aged 25 to 40 in good health and CMV-seronegative.

The V and J genes are TRBV7-8 and TRBJ2-3; 7 bases agree with TRBD1. The CDR3 is 15 amino acids. Germline values: CDR1 SGHVS, CDR2 FQNEAQ. With V trimmed by 2 bases and J by 3 bases, 5 bases remained unmatched. The CDR3 here is CASSLLGGGTDTQYF. CDR3 bases: TGTGCCAGCAGCTTACTAGGGGGCGGGACAGATACGCAGTATTTT.

V gene TRBV18 combines with J gene TRBJ1-2; 10 bases match TRBD1. V was pared by 4 bases and J by 4 bases, with 9 bases of the junction left unmatched. CDR3 length: 16 amino acids. Looked up from germline, CDR1 is KGHSH and CDR2 is LQKENI. In DNA form, the CDR3 reads TGTGCCAGCTCACGTCCCGGGACAGGGGCACTCTATGGCTACACCTTC. It encodes CASSRPGTGALYGYTF.

The chain carries TRBV7-2 and TRBJ2-3; D ambiguous. The V gene lost 4 bases and the J gene lost 6 bases, with 14 bases spanning the gap. The CDR3 extends over 14 amino acids. The germline CDR1 and CDR2 sequences are SGHTA and FQGNSA. Here the CDR3 reads CASSSSPSVDTQYF. In DNA form, the CDR3 reads TGTGCCAGCAGCTCCTCCCCTTCAGTGGATACGCAGTATTTT. The full variable domain, completed using reference TRBV7-2 and TRBJ2-3, is GAGVSQSPSNKVTEKGKDVELRCDPISGHTALYWYRQSLGQGLEFLIYFQGNSAPDKSGLPSDRFSAERTGGSVSTLTIQRTQQEDSAVYLCASSSSPSVDTQYFGPGTRLTVL.

This sequence joins TRBV6-5 and TRBJ2-3; TRBD2 aligns across 11 bases. The CDR3 is 15 residues long. With V trimmed by 2 bases and J by 7 bases, 5 bases remained unmatched. CDR1 is MNHEY, CDR2 SVGAGI, per germline. CDR3 in amino acids: CASSYSSGGAYTQYF. In nucleotides, the CDR3 is TGTGCCAGCAGTTACAGTAGCGGGGGGGCATATACGCAGTATTTT.

The chain has TRBV7-6 and TRBJ2-1; TRBD2 matches 11 bases. CDR1 SGHVS and CDR2 FNYEAQ come from the germline V gene. The ends lost 5 bases at V and 5 bases at J; junction bases unmatched: 5. The CDR3 spans 15 residues. The CDR3 region is CASSRKLAGDNEQFF. For the CDR3, the DNA is TGTGCCAGCAGCCGCAAACTAGCGGGGGACAATGAGCAGTTCTTC. Full variable domain (rest looked up from reference TRBV7-6 and TRBJ2-1): GAGVSQSPRYKVTKRGQDVALRCDPISGHVSLYWYRQALGQGPEFLTYFNYEAQQDKSGLPNDRFSAERPEGSISTLTIQRTEQRDSAMYRCASSRKLAGDNEQFFGPGTRLTVL.

The chain carries TRBV7-9 and TRBJ2-3, with D possibly being TRBD2 (5 bases). Between the trimmed V and J ends, which lost 2 bases and 0 bases, there was a span of 12 bases. The germline CDR1 and CDR2 sequences are SEHNR and FQNEAQ (reference sequence). This CDR3 comprises 16 residues. The CDR3 nucleotides read TGTGCCAGCAGCTTACCCGAGGGTGGAAGCACAGATACGCAGTATTTT. Its protein product is CASSLPEGGSTDTQYF. The complete variable domain, with remaining parts taken from reference TRBV7-9 and TRBJ2-3, reads DTGVSQNPRHKITKRGQNVTFRCDPISEHNRLYWYRQTLGQGPEFLTYFQNEAQLEKSRLLSDRFSAERPKGSFSTLEIQRTEQGDSAMYLCASSLPEGGSTDTQYFGPGTRLTVL.

V and J are TRBV5-1 and TRBJ2-5; 10 bases align to TRBD2. The CDR3 extends over 15 amino acids. With 1 base clipped from V and 4 bases from J, the junction kept 4 bases outside the gene matches. CDR1 is SGHRS, CDR2 YFSETQ, per germline. The CDR3 loop reads CASSLIERGGETQYF. In nucleotides, the CDR3 is TGCGCCAGCAGCTTGATCGAGCGGGGGGGAGAGACCCAGTACTTC.

This clone was recorded a few times. V gene TRBV7-2 combines with J gene TRBJ2-4, with 7 bases identical to TRBD1. V was pared by 5 bases and J by 0 bases, with 7 bases of the junction left unmatched. CDR3 length: 16 residues. Germline V CDR1 and CDR2: SGHTA, FQGNSA. This CDR3 reads CASSTTGTVAKNIQYF. For the CDR3, the DNA is TGTGCCAGCAGCACGACAGGGACAGTAGCCAAAAACATTCAGTACTTC.

The V gene is TRBV6-6, the J gene TRBJ1-6; 8 nucleotides agree with TRBD1. CDR3 length equals 15 residues. From germline, CDR1 is MNHNY and CDR2 SVGAGI (reference sequence). The junction had 8 bases not matched to a gene; V was cut back by 0 bases and J by 13 bases. The CDR3 DNA is TGTGCCAGCAGTTACTCAGATGACACAGGGGGTCCCCTCCACTTT. Translation: CASSYSDDTGGPLHF.

The chain carries TRBV5-6 and TRBJ1-2; D ambiguous. Looked up from germline, CDR1 is SGHDT and CDR2 is YYEEEE. Trimming took off 2 bases at V and 4 bases at J, with 3 bases between the two ends. The CDR3 sequence is 11 residues long. The CDR3 loop is CASSFSYGYTF. DNA of the CDR3: TGTGCCAGCAGCTTTAGCTATGGCTACACCTTC. Looking up the rest from reference TRBV5-6 and TRBJ1-2 gives the full variable domain: DAGVTQSPTHLIKTRGQQVTLRCSPKSGHDTVSWYQQALGQGPQFIFQYYEEEERQRGNFPDRFSGHQFPNYSSELNVNALLLGDSALYLCASSFSYGYTFGSGTRLTVV.

This chain connects TRBV29-1 to TRBJ1-2, with 7 bases matching TRBD1. V lost 7 bases and J lost 7; bases outside the gene matches: 9. The CDR3 spans 12 residues. CDR1 and CDR2 from the germline V gene are SQVTM and ANQGSEA. CDR3 residues: CSALDREPGYTF. CDR3 coding DNA: TGCAGCGCTCTAGACAGGGAACCTGGCTACACCTTC.

The chain is built from TRBV7-2 and TRBJ1-2; 10 nucleotides line up with TRBD1. Per germline, CDR1 SGHTA and CDR2 FQGNSA. Germline trimming cut 5 bases from V and 8 bases from J; bases unmatched to any gene: 8. The CDR3 has 14 residues. CDR3 protein: CASSRYGQGDGYTF. CDR3 sequence (DNA): TGTGCCAGCAGCCGCTACGGACAGGGGGACGGCTACACCTTC.

The chain uses TRBV15 and TRBJ2-5; 10 positions agree with TRBD2. The ends lost 3 bases at V and 4 bases at J; junction bases unmatched: 8. The CDR3 consists of 16 residues. Germline V gene data show CDR1 as LNHNV and CDR2 as YYDKDF (reference sequence). CDR3 DNA: TGTGCCACCAGCAGCAAGGCGGGACTAGCGAGAGAGACCCAGTACTTC. This sequence encodes CATSSKAGLARETQYF.

The rearrangement uses TRBV6-5 and TRBJ2-1, with 11 bases lining up with TRBD1. The CDR3 has 15 amino acids. Unmatched junction bases numbered 4, after V lost 6 bases and J lost 3 bases. Germline-derived CDR1 and CDR2 are MNHEY and SVGAGI. The CDR3: CASSQGTGGYNEQFF. As DNA, the CDR3 is TGTGCCAGCAGCCAAGGGACAGGGGGCTACAATGAGCAGTTCTTC.

V is TRBV7-9 and J is TRBJ2-5, with 10 bases matching TRBD1. CDR1 and CDR2 from the germline V gene are SEHNR and FQNEAQ (reference sequence). V lost 6 bases, J lost 6 bases, and 4 bases stayed unmatched. The length of the CDR3 is 13 residues. CDR3 sequence: CASSGTGVKTQYF. Written as DNA, the CDR3 is TGTGCCAGCAGTGGGACAGGGGTGAAGACCCAGTACTTC.

The gene calls are TRBV4-1 and TRBJ1-4, with D uncertain. CDR3 length equals 12 residues. V lost 0 bases and J 12 bases, leaving 8 bases between the germline ends. Per germline, CDR1 MGHRA and CDR2 YSYEKL. The CDR3 reads CASSQDHGELFF. In nucleotides, the CDR3 is TGCGCCAGCAGCCAAGATCATGGAGAACTGTTTTTT.

V usage is TRBV18 and J usage is TRBJ2-2; no clear D. This CDR3 region has 16 residues. Germline CDR1 KGHSH, CDR2 LQKENI. Trimming took off 3 bases at V and 0 bases at J, with 11 bases between the two ends. The CDR3, as DNA: TGTGCCAGCTCACCCCTCCTTCCCGCGAACACCGGGGAGCTGTTTTTT. Its protein is CASSPLLPANTGELFF.

The chain links TRBV2 to TRBJ1-6; no definite D call. The CDR3 is 13 residues long. The ends were cut back, 0 bases at V and 7 bases at J, with 4 bases in the middle. Germline V gene sequence: CDR1 SNHLY, CDR2 FYNNEI. Here the CDR3 reads CASSEAPNSPLHF. DNA of the CDR3: TGTGCCAGCAGTGAAGCCCCGAATTCACCCCTCCACTTT.

CDR3 DNA: TGTGCCAGCAGCTTACGACAGAGCCCCCAGCATTTT. This encodes CASSLRQSPQHF. This sequence joins TRBV7-2 and TRBJ1-5; a possible D gene is TRBD1 (5 bases). This CDR3 has 12 residues. Per the germline V gene, CDR1 is SGHTA and CDR2 is FQGNSA. Trimming pared 2 bases from V and 10 bases from J, leaving 9 bases between.

V is TRBV5-6 and J is TRBJ1-3, with D perhaps TRBD1 (6 bases). Germline V gives CDR1 SGHDT, CDR2 YYEEEE. This CDR3 region has 15 residues. V gave up 0 bases and J gave up 12 bases, with 19 bases separating them. CDR3 DNA: TGTGCCAGCAGCTTGGGGACAGTTAGCCGAAGGGGCATATATTTT. This codes for CASSLGTVSRRGIYF.

This chain uses TRBV2 with TRBJ2-2, with D possibly matching TRBD2 (6 bases). CDR1 is SNHLY, CDR2 FYNNEI, per germline. Trimming left V 7 bases short and J 2 bases short, with 20 bases between. The CDR3 extends over 17 amino acids. The CDR3 spells CASILWRGEKNTGELFF. The CDR3 nucleotides read TGTGCCAGCATACTATGGAGGGGCGAAAAAAACACCGGGGAGCTGTTTTTT. The variable domain in full, with the rest retrieved from reference TRBV2 and TRBJ2-2, is EPEVTQTPSHQVTQMGQEVILRCVPISNHLYFYWYRQILGQKVEFLVSFYNNEISEKSEIFDDQFSVERPDGSNFTLKIRSTKLEDSAMYFCASILWRGEKNTGELFFGEGSRLTVL.